The clone carrying this T cell receptor beta chain is a singleton in its sample. Its antigen is not identified. Generated by immunoSEQ multiplex PCR, the TCRdb table keeps only in-frame clones and is missing some. The table shows roughly 30,000 clones, with approximately 79% occurring only once. This sample was taken from a study of STAT5B mutations in CD4+ large granular lymphocyte leukemia. This CDR3 is 17 amino acids long. Germline lookup yields CDR1 LNHNV and CDR2 YYDKDF (reference sequence). V lost 0 bases and J lost 4, with 18 bases in between. Study findings and constraints: Without HLA matching, higher CD4+ than CD8+ T-LGLL clonality could reflect small sample size. No patients shared main leukemic clonotypes, though around 27% appeared at low frequency elsewhere.

The rearrangement uses TRBV15 and TRBJ2-5; D is possibly TRBD1 (6 bases). Input material: CD4+ T cells from blood buffy coats. This TCR was recovered from a human donor in good health. DNA of the CDR3: TGTGCCACCAGCAGAGACCAGGGGACACGGGCCGGAGAGACCCAGTACTTC. Translated: CATSRDQGTRAGETQYF.